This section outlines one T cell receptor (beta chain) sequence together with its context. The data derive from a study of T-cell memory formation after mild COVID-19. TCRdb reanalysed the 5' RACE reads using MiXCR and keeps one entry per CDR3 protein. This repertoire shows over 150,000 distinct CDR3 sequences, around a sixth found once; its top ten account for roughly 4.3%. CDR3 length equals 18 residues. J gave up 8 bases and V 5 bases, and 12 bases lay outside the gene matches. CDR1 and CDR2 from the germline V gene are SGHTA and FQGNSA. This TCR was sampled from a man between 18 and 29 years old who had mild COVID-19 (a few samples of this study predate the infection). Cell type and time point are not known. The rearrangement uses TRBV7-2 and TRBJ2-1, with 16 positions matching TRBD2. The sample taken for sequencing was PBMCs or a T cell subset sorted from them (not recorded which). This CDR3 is CASSPTGLAGGRRDEQFF. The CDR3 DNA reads TGTGCCAGCAGCCCGACGGGACTAGCGGGGGGGCGTAGGGATGAGCAGTTCTTC.